These 27 T cell receptor beta chains share one sample of origin, sequenced in a study of blood T cells in healthy people across ages. Using a J-beta primer mix together with a sample-barcoded 5' primer, a second PCR was run for roughly 6 to 12 cycles. TCRdb re-derived calls from the 5' RACE reads in MiXCR, one entry per CDR3 protein. The data show approximately 800,000 distinct CDR3 sequences, around 24% seen once. The sample was also linked to a second study, of T cells of mothers and their children.

The sequencing input was blood. The receptor set was obtained from a boy aged 5-17 years in good health.

The chain joins TRBV3-1 to TRBJ2-2; D perhaps matches TRBD1 (6 bases). CDR3 length: 16 amino acids. Deletions cut 4 bases from V and 2 bases from J, with 14 bases between. Germline CDR1 and CDR2: LGHDT and YNNKEL (reference sequence). The CDR3: CASSRSDRRNTGELFF. CDR3 nucleotides: TGTGCCAGCAGCCGATCGGACAGACGAAACACCGGGGAGCTGTTTTTT.

The chain links TRBV7-6 to TRBJ2-7; 11 positions match TRBD2. Germline loops: CDR1 SGHVS, CDR2 FNYEAQ. Germline trimming cut 2 bases from V and 0 bases from J; bases unmatched to any gene: 6. The CDR3 has 17 residues. CDR3: CASSLQLAGASSYEQYF. CDR3 sequence (DNA): TGTGCCAGCAGCTTACAACTAGCGGGGGCCTCCTCCTACGAGCAGTACTTC.

This clonotype was picked up a small number of times. The chain recombines TRBV29-1 with TRBJ2-4; the D gene is possibly TRBD1 (5 bases). V was pared by 7 bases and J by 4 bases, with 11 bases between. Germline CDR1 SQVTM, CDR2 ANQGSEA. The CDR3 has 12 residues. CDR3 region: CSELTEKNIQYF. The CDR3 bases are TGCAGCGAGTTGACAGAGAAAAACATTCAGTACTTC.

The genes are TRBV9 and TRBJ2-5; 7 bases match TRBD1. The CDR3 runs 16 residues. V trimming: 4 bases; J trimming: 1 base; junction bases outside the gene matches: 10. CDR1 and CDR2 from the germline V gene are SGDLS and YYNGEE. This CDR3 is CASSPASAGGQETQYF. The CDR3 coding sequence is TGTGCCAGCAGCCCCGCTTCGGCAGGGGGCCAAGAGACCCAGTACTTC.

The DNA for the CDR3 is TGCGCCAGCAGTGAGGGGCCATGGGAGACCCAGTACTTC. Protein sequence: CASSEGPWETQYF. The chain uses TRBV10-2 and TRBJ2-5; D unclear. This CDR3 has 13 residues. Germline lookup yields CDR1 WSHSY and CDR2 SAAADI. V lost 2 bases and J lost 5, with 9 bases in between.

The V call is TRBV10-3, the J call TRBJ2-7; D is possibly TRBD2 (7 bases). The V gene lost 3 bases and the J gene lost 2 bases, with 14 bases spanning the gap. This CDR3 has 15 amino acids. Germline V CDR1 and CDR2: ENHRY, SYGVKD. In DNA form, the CDR3 reads TGTGCCATCAGTGATCCTGGAGGGGGGGCCTACGAGCAGTACTTC. This translates into CAISDPGGGAYEQYF.

The rearrangement links TRBV7-8 to TRBJ2-3; tentatively, D is TRBD2 (5 bases). The CDR3 runs to 18 residues. The germline CDR1 and CDR2 sequences are SGHVS and FQNEAQ. V shed 1 base and J shed 1 base, with 18 bases lying between them. As DNA, the CDR3 is TGTGCCAGCAGCTTAGTCGGGAAGGCTGCGTGGGGCACAGATACGCAGTATTTT. It is translated as CASSLVGKAAWGTDTQYF.

J is TRBJ2-5 and V is TRBV7-9; D remains ambiguous. With the DNA end fitting TRBJ2-7 better, the J assignment may be wrong. The CDR3 has 11 residues. CDR1 is SEHNR and CDR2 is FQNEAQ in the germline V gene (reference sequence). The CDR3 region has the DNA TGTGCCAGCAGCCCAGCCGACGAGCAGTACTTC. The encoded protein is CASSPADEQYF.

This chain joins TRBV6-1 and TRBJ1-4; the D gene is possibly TRBD1 (6 bases). The CDR3 covers 14 residues. Trimming took off 6 bases at V and 5 bases at J, with 13 bases between the two ends. Germline V lookup: CDR1 MNHNS, CDR2 SASEGT. The CDR3 DNA follows: TGTGCCAGCAGGAAGGGCAGGGGAAATGAAAAACTGTTTTTT. Protein: CASRKGRGNEKLFF.

The CDR3 nucleotides are TGCAGCGTTGATTACAGTGAAGCTTTCTTT. This sequence encodes CSVDYSEAFF. The chain has TRBV29-1 and TRBJ1-1; D gene ambiguous. The CDR3 extends over 10 amino acids. Trimming stripped 3 bases from V and 7 bases from J, with 6 bases between. Germline lookup yields CDR1 SQVTM and CDR2 ANQGSEA.

This chain connects TRBV6-5 to TRBJ1-2; D might be TRBD1 (5 bases). V lost 0 bases and J lost 6, with 11 bases in between. Germline V gene sequence: CDR1 MNHEY, CDR2 SVGAGI. The CDR3 length is 14 residues. The CDR3, as DNA: TGTGCCAGCAGTTACTCTGTTCAGGGACATGGCTACACCTTC. Its translation is CASSYSVQGHGYTF.

This clonotype was picked up many times. The genes are TRBV6-4 and TRBJ2-5; 14 nucleotides agree with TRBD2. The germline CDR1 and CDR2 sequences are MRHNA and SNTAGT. V was clipped by 4 bases and J by 2 bases; unmatched bases: 0. The CDR3 consists of 15 residues. As DNA, the CDR3 is TGTGCCAGCAGTGGGACTAGCGGGGGGCAAGAGACCCAGTACTTC. The encoded protein is CASSGTSGGQETQYF.

This clonotype was recorded at least ten times. The chain uses TRBV6-2 or TRBV6-3 and TRBJ2-1; TRBD1 might be the D (6 bases). The V and J ends lost 5 bases and 4 bases respectively, with 9 bases between them. The CDR3 totals 13 residues. Germline-derived CDR1 and CDR2 are MNHEY and SVGEGT. CDR3: CASSTGSYNEQFF. For the CDR3, the DNA is TGTGCCAGCAGTACAGGGTCTTACAATGAGCAGTTCTTC.

V gene TRBV6-4 combines with J gene TRBJ2-4; D not resolved. Germline CDR1 reads MRHNA; CDR2 reads SNTAGT. With 3 bases removed from V and 3 bases from J, the gap between germline ends came to 6 bases. This CDR3 is built from 13 residues. The chain's CDR3 is CASSEDHKNIQYF. The DNA of the CDR3 is TGTGCCAGCAGTGAAGACCACAAAAACATTCAGTACTTC.

This rearrangement joins TRBV2 to TRBJ2-2; TRBD2 matches 8 bases. The V and J ends lost 5 bases and 4 bases, in that order; junction bases with no gene match: 3. This CDR3 comprises 14 residues. Germline loops: CDR1 SNHLY, CDR2 FYNNEI. The CDR3 is CASSRGGPTGELFF. The DNA for the CDR3 is TGTGCCAGCAGTCGCGGGGGGCCCACCGGGGAGCTGTTTTTT. The full variable domain, completed using reference TRBV2 and TRBJ2-2, is EPEVTQTPSHQVTQMGQEVILRCVPISNHLYFYWYRQILGQKVEFLVSFYNNEISEKSEIFDDQFSVERPDGSNFTLKIRSTKLEDSAMYFCASSRGGPTGELFFGEGSRLTVL.

This clonotype turned up a few times. The chain recombines TRBV27 with TRBJ2-5, with D perhaps matching TRBD2 (6 bases). The end of the DNA is better explained by TRBJ2-7, so the J call may be wrong. The CDR3 has 13 amino acids. Germline values: CDR1 MNHEY, CDR2 SMNVEV (reference sequence). The CDR3 sequence is CASGRISSYEQYF. The DNA of the CDR3 is TGTGCCAGCGGGAGGATAAGCTCCTACGAGCAGTACTTC.

CDR3 sequence reads: CSARALRGVQPYEQYF. For the CDR3, the DNA is TGCAGTGCTAGAGCCCTGAGAGGGGTCCAACCCTACGAGCAGTACTTC. The J gene is TRBJ2-5, the V gene TRBV20-1; D may match TRBD1 or TRBD2 (5 bases each). The J call may be faulty, since TRBJ2-7 better matches the DNA end. The CDR3 is made up of 16 amino acids. Germline V lookup: CDR1 DFQATT, CDR2 SNEGSKA (reference sequence).

V is TRBV12-5 and J is TRBJ2-5; 9 nucleotides align to TRBD2. The CDR3 runs 17 residues. Losses at the gene ends were 0 bases for V and 5 bases for J; bases not matched to a gene: 10. Germline V lookup: CDR1 LGHNT, CDR2 FRNRAP. As DNA, the CDR3 is TGTGCTAGTGGTTTGGTACGGGGCGGGGGGGCCGGTGAGACCCAGTACTTC. It yields the protein CASGLVRGGGAGETQYF.

In its sample, this clonotype was seen a few times. V gene TRBV28 combines with J gene TRBJ2-5; 9 positions match TRBD2. TRBJ2-1 matches the DNA end more closely, so the J call is doubtful. CDR3 length: 18 amino acids. Germline V lookup: CDR1 MDHEN, CDR2 SYDVKM. The CDR3 nucleotides read TGTGCCAGCAGCCCTCGTGTGGCTAGCGGGAAGATCTACAATGAGCAGTTCTTC. The encoded protein is CASSPRVASGKIYNEQFF.

This clonotype was seen a few times. The gene calls are TRBV9 and TRBJ2-2; TRBD2 is a possible D gene (5 bases). Per the germline V gene, CDR1 is SGDLS and CDR2 is YYNGEE. V was pared by 4 bases and J by 5 bases, with 18 bases between. The CDR3 totals 16 residues. The CDR3 DNA follows: TGTGCCAGCAGCCCCCATCGACGGAGGTGGACCGGGGAGCTGTTTTTT. Protein product: CASSPHRRRWTGELFF.

The rearrangement uses TRBV10-1 and TRBJ1-5; TRBD1 is a possible D gene (6 bases). There are 13 residues in the CDR3. Trimming pared 4 bases from V and 6 bases from J, leaving 10 bases between. Germline CDR1 reads WNHNN; CDR2 reads SYGVQD (reference sequence). The CDR3 loop reads CASSAQGRQPQHF. The CDR3 region has the DNA TGCGCCAGCAGTGCACAGGGACGTCAGCCCCAGCATTTT.

Only a few counts were recorded for this clonotype. The chain couples TRBV5-1 to TRBJ2-5; 13 bases fit TRBD2. This CDR3 region has 15 residues. Germline CDR1 reads SGHRS; CDR2 reads YFSETQ. Trimming at V came to 6 bases and at J to 5 bases, leaving 7 bases not matched to a gene. As DNA, the CDR3 is TGCGCCAGCACCGGACTAGCGGGGGCTACGGAGACCCAGTACTTC. It is translated as CASTGLAGATETQYF.

This clonotype has only a few counts. The chain has TRBV20-1 and TRBJ2-5; D might be TRBD1 or TRBD2, each matching 5 bases. V was pared by 1 base and J by 5 bases, with 17 bases between. The CDR3 runs 15 residues. Germline V gives CDR1 DFQATT, CDR2 SNEGSKA (reference sequence). CDR3 sequence: CSARAAGTWGETQYF. The CDR3 DNA is TGCAGTGCTAGAGCGGCTGGAACGTGGGGGGAGACCCAGTACTTC.

This chain uses TRBV5-6 with TRBJ1-2; 7 nucleotides align to TRBD1. The germline CDR1 and CDR2 sequences are SGHDT and YYEEEE. Trimming at V came to 0 bases and at J to 0 bases, leaving 8 bases not matched to a gene. CDR3 length equals 17 residues. The CDR3 nucleotides read TGTGCCAGCAGCTTGGACAGGGGCCCTGAAGCTAACTATGGCTACACCTTC. This translates into CASSLDRGPEANYGYTF.

This sequence joins TRBV5-1 and TRBJ1-1, with unresolved D. The ends were cut back, 4 bases at V and 1 base at J, with 11 bases in the middle. The CDR3 totals 14 residues. Germline V lookup: CDR1 SGHRS, CDR2 YFSETQ. CDR3 sequence: CASSTAQENTEAFF. The CDR3 DNA is TGCGCCAGCAGCACCGCTCAGGAGAACACTGAAGCTTTCTTT.

In this sample, this clonotype turned up once. The chain combines TRBV7-9 with TRBJ2-7; TRBD1 matches 8 bases. The V and J ends lost 5 bases and 2 bases, in that order; junction bases with no gene match: 8. From germline, CDR1 is SEHNR and CDR2 FQNEAQ (reference sequence). The CDR3 sequence is 15 residues long. The CDR3 nucleotides read TGTGCCAGCAGCCCGAACAGGGGGGCTGCCTACGAGCAGTACTTC. Translated: CASSPNRGAAYEQYF.

V gene TRBV7-9 combines with J gene TRBJ1-2, with a possible D match to TRBD1 (5 bases). The V end was cut by 4 bases, the J end by 5 bases, with 14 bases between. The CDR3 is made up of 14 amino acids. CDR1 is SEHNR and CDR2 is FQNEAQ in the germline V gene (reference sequence). Here the CDR3 reads CASSWNRDGYGYTF. CDR3 bases: TGTGCCAGCAGCTGGAACCGGGACGGTTATGGCTACACCTTC.